The text below deals with one T cell receptor (beta chain). Its cognate antigen is unknown. The same CDR3 is also encoded by other DNA sequences in this sample. These data belong to a study of shared clonotypes between healthy human individuals. Looking at the study overall: The plates for each donor numbered three CD4 naive, three CD4 memory, two CD8 naive and one CD8 memory. Findings of the study overall: Clonotypes not shared had lower generation probabilities than those common to all four donors.

Trimming shortened V by 5 bases and J by 4 bases, and 9 bases separated the two germline ends. CDR3 length equals 12 residues. The germline gives CDR1 MDHEN, CDR2 SYDVKM. Deep level was the assay's run setting. In the study's own analysis: ImmunoSEQ supplied junction-only sequences lacking quality scores, so filtering was different. This table comes from immunoSEQ multiplex PCR, and its TCRdb copy is limited to in-frame clones, with some not included. Clonal size and the V and J genes are those of that table, whereas D and trimming came from the DNA. The sample carries around 980,000 clones, about 80% recorded once.

The V call is TRBV28, the J call TRBJ2-7, with D hard to call. The specimen was memory CD4+ T cells from PBMCs. Subset: CD45RA-negative fraction. This sequence was found in a man aged 18 to 29 in good health. Some clones in this sample may be carry-over from other donors' samples. In DNA form, the CDR3 reads TGTGCCAGCAGTCCCATCGGGTACGAGCAGTACTTC. This codes for CASSPIGYEQYF.